This TCR beta chain derives from a study of blood T cell repertoires in COVID-19. Authors' methods: Nucleated cell number was recorded as an estimate derived from reference gene primer amplification. The table came from immunoSEQ multiplex PCR; TCRdb's copy has only in-frame clones and leaves some out. The D gene and trimming were derived from the DNA, and the V and J assignments and clone size from that table. The sample lists approximately 100,000 clones; 85% were seen once. The source of this sequence is a woman in her 70s with active or convalescent COVID-19. Specimen: peripheral blood.

CDR3: CASRWTSGGTDTQYF. CDR3 DNA: TGTGCCAGCCGTTGGACTAGCGGGGGCACAGATACGCAGTATTTT. This chain uses TRBV27 with TRBJ2-3; 12 bases line up with TRBD2. This CDR3 contains 15 residues. Germline CDR1 MNHEY, CDR2 SMNVEV (reference sequence). The junction had 4 bases not matched to a gene; V was cut back by 8 bases and J by 1 base.